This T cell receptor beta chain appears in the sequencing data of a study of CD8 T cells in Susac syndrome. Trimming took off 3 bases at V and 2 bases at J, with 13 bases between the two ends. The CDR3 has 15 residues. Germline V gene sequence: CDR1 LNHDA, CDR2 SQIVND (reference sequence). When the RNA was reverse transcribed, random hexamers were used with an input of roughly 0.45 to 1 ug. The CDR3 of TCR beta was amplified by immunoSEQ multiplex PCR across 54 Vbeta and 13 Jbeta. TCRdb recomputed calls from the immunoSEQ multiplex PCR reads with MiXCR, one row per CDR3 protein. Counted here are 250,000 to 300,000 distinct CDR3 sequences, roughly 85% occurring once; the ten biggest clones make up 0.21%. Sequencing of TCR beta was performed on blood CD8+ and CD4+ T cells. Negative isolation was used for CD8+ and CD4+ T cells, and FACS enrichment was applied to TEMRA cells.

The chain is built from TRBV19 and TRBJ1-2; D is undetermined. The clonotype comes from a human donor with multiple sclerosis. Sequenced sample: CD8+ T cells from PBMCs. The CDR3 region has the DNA TGTGCCAGTAGTATCGATCCCGGACTGAACTATGGCTACACCTTC. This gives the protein CASSIDPGLNYGYTF.